Following are 29 T cell receptor beta chains from one sample sequenced in a study of regulatory T cells in long-lasting Graves disease. Building of the TCR beta libraries involved iRepertoire HTBI primers and Arm-PCR of CDR3 regions. MiXCR was run by TCRdb on the multiplex PCR reads, yielding one entry per CDR3 protein. The sample includes 350,000 to 550,000 distinct CDR3 sequences, about a sixth of them seen just once. Regarding time point: newly diagnosed GD, antithyroid drugs for less than 3 months. Isolated PBMC RNA provided the starting material for the TCR library. These data were also reused for a study on T cells in Graves' hyperthyroidism and ophthalmopathy.

Material: peripheral blood mononuclear cells (PBMCs), obtained at new diagnosis, from a patient treated with antithyroid drugs. All receptors come from a woman between 18 and 30 years old with Graves disease.

This clonotype was seen more than once but under ten times. The chain is built from TRBV12-3 or TRBV12-4 and TRBJ1-3, with D hard to call. Trimming cost V 3 bases and J 7 bases, with 4 bases left between them. The CDR3 sequence is 11 residues long. DNA of the CDR3: TGTGCCAGCAGTTTTCTGAACACCATATATTTT. It yields the protein CASSFLNTIYF.

Of note for this clonotype: At one of its ends the junction is not consistent with the germline gene, which may arise from a read error. The chain carries TRBV20-1 and TRBJ2-1, with a possible D match to TRBD2 (6 bases). CDR1 DFQATT and CDR2 SNEGSKA come from the germline V gene (reference sequence). The CDR3 runs 15 residues. CDR3 bases: TGCAGTGCTAGACCCACTAGCTTCGTCTACAATGAGCGGTTCTTC. It encodes CSARPTSFVYNERFF.

This clonotype has a count of ten or more. The genes are TRBV11-2 and TRBJ2-1; possible D gene TRBD2, 6 bases. The CDR3 totals 13 residues. Germline V gene lookup returns CDR1 SGHAT and CDR2 FQNNGV. V lost 5 bases to trimming and J lost 7 bases, with 12 bases between them. As DNA, the CDR3 is TGTGCCAGCAGCACCACCAGCGGGAATGAGCAGTTCTTC. This codes for CASSTTSGNEQFF.

This clonotype was recorded a few times. The V and J genes are TRBV28 and TRBJ2-2; 9 nucleotides line up with TRBD2. The CDR3 contains 15 residues. Germline V gene sequence: CDR1 MDHEN, CDR2 SYDVKM. V shed 4 bases and J 4 bases; nucleotides not matched to a gene: 4. The CDR3 nucleotides read TGTGCCAGCAGTTCGGCGGGAGGGTTCACCGGGGAGCTGTTTTTT. It encodes CASSSAGGFTGELFF.

The gene calls are TRBV18 and TRBJ1-5; weak D call: TRBD1 (5 bases). The CDR3 runs 15 residues. The V gene lost 5 bases and the J gene lost 4 bases, with 15 bases spanning the gap. Germline CDR1 reads KGHSH; CDR2 reads LQKENI. The CDR3 here is CASSSSGTANQPQHF. The CDR3 DNA reads TGTGCCAGCTCATCTTCCGGGACCGCGAATCAGCCCCAGCATTTT.

The chain carries TRBV7-9 and TRBJ2-7; TRBD1 agrees at 7 bases. Germline V gene data show CDR1 as SEHNR and CDR2 as FQNEAQ (reference sequence). The trim removed 5 bases at V and 4 bases at J, leaving 5 bases unmatched. The CDR3 covers 13 residues. The CDR3 nucleotides read TGTGCCAGCAGCCAACAGGGGTGGTACGAGCAGTACTTC. This codes for CASSQQGWYEQYF.

As concerns this clonotype: This may come from a read error, since a much larger clone is one base off. This chain links TRBV7-2 with TRBJ2-3; TRBD1 is a possible D gene (5 bases). TRBJ1-5 explains the end of the DNA better; the J call may be wrong. The CDR3 is made up of 15 amino acids. Germline V gives CDR1 SGHTA, CDR2 FQGNSA. The CDR3 DNA reads TGTGCCAGCAGCCTCGGGACTAGCTTACCCGATACGCAGCATTTT. This translates into CASSLGTSLPDTQHF.

The chain combines TRBV6-2 or TRBV6-3 with TRBJ2-7; 11 bases agree with TRBD2. The germline V gene has CDR1 MNHEY and CDR2 SVGEGT. The CDR3 totals 15 residues. The trim removed 2 bases at V and 5 bases at J, leaving 5 bases unmatched. CDR3 coding DNA: TGTGCCAGCAGTTACCCCGGGACTAGCGGTGACGAGCAGTACTTC. It yields the protein CASSYPGTSGDEQYF.

This clonotype was detected many times. The rearrangement joins TRBV7-3 to TRBJ2-1; 7 positions agree with TRBD1. The CDR3 extends over 16 amino acids. The ends lost 0 bases at V and 2 bases at J; junction bases unmatched: 4. Germline CDR1 reads SGHTA; CDR2 reads FQGTGA. Here the CDR3 reads CASSLTGQATYNEQFF. DNA of the CDR3: TGTGCCAGCAGCTTAACCGGACAGGCGACCTACAATGAGCAGTTCTTC.

The V and J genes are TRBV28 and TRBJ2-1, with TRBD2 as a possible D gene (5 bases). CDR3 length: 11 amino acids. Trimming left V 3 bases short and J 13 bases short, with 10 bases between. Per germline, CDR1 MDHEN and CDR2 SYDVKM. For the CDR3, the DNA is TGTGCCAGCAGTTTTAGGGAGACCCAGTTCTTC. Translated, it gives CASSFRETQFF.

This clonotype was observed a few times. The chain uses TRBV25-1 and TRBJ1-2; 7 bases line up with TRBD1. CDR1 is MGHDK and CDR2 is SYGVNS in the germline V gene. The V gene end was trimmed by 4 bases and the J gene end by 4 bases; junction bases not matched to a gene: 3. The CDR3 totals 13 residues. Here the CDR3 DNA reads TGTGCCAGCAGTGTACAGGGGTCCTATGGCTACACCTTC. It translates to CASSVQGSYGYTF.

Many counts were recorded for this clonotype. The genes are TRBV28 and TRBJ2-3, with D possibly called TRBD1 or TRBD2 (5 bases each). V shed 6 bases and J shed 2 bases, with 24 bases lying between them. This CDR3 region has 18 residues. CDR1 MDHEN and CDR2 SYDVKM come from the germline V gene. For the CDR3, the DNA is TGTGCCAGCAGCACCACCCCCCCAGGGACGGGAAACACAGATACGCAGTATTTT. This translates into CASSTTPPGTGNTDTQYF.

This clonotype was seen only a few times. The V call is TRBV5-1, the J call TRBJ2-3; TRBD2 aligns across 8 bases. Germline values: CDR1 SGHRS, CDR2 YFSETQ. The CDR3 runs 18 residues. After removal of 2 bases from V and 3 bases from J, the junction contained 14 bases not matched to a gene. The CDR3 loop reads CASSFSSGRRVSTDTQYF. Here the CDR3 DNA reads TGCGCCAGCAGCTTTTCGAGCGGGAGACGGGTTTCGACAGATACGCAGTATTTT.

Only a few counts were recorded for this clonotype. This chain uses TRBV7-9 with TRBJ2-1; 9 bases map to TRBD2. J lost 7 bases, V lost 2 bases, and 9 bases had no gene match. The CDR3 contains 16 residues. Per germline, CDR1 SEHNR and CDR2 FQNEAQ (reference sequence). CDR3 nucleotides: TGTGCCAGCAGCTTATGGGCGGGGGGGGCGAGTAATGAGCAGTTCTTC. Protein: CASSLWAGGASNEQFF.

This clonotype was recorded at least ten times. The chain employs TRBV28 and TRBJ2-5; TRBD1 matches at 9 bases. The CDR3 has 13 amino acids. The V gene end was trimmed by 6 bases and the J gene end by 3 bases; junction bases not matched to a gene: 2. CDR1 and CDR2 (germline): MDHEN, SYDVKM. DNA of the CDR3: TGTGCCAGCAGAAGACAGGGGGAAGAGACCCAGTACTTC. This sequence encodes CASRRQGEETQYF. The complete variable domain, with remaining parts taken from reference TRBV28 and TRBJ2-5, reads DVKVTQSSRYLVKRTGEKVFLECVQDMDHENMFWYRQDPGLGLRLIYFSYDVKMKEKGDIPEGYSVSREKKERFSLILESASTNQTSMYLCASRRQGEETQYFGPGTRLLVL.

The rearrangement uses TRBV29-1 and TRBJ2-7; TRBD1 aligns across 8 bases. The ends lost 6 bases at V and 4 bases at J; junction bases unmatched: 8. The CDR3 runs to 13 residues. Per germline, CDR1 SQVTM and CDR2 ANQGSEA. CDR3 residues: CSVLRQGPYEQYF. The CDR3 DNA follows: TGCAGCGTCTTAAGACAGGGGCCATACGAGCAGTACTTC.

V usage is TRBV19 and J usage is TRBJ2-1; 7 positions match TRBD2. Germline CDR1 and CDR2: LNHDA and SQIVND (reference sequence). The CDR3 loop spans 15 amino acids. V shed 4 bases and J 1 base; nucleotides not matched to a gene: 4. DNA for the CDR3: TGTGCCAGTAGTAGCGGGAGTTTGTCCTACAATGAGCAGTTCTTC. Translation gives CASSSGSLSYNEQFF.

This clonotype appeared many times. The genes are TRBV27 and TRBJ2-2; 9 bases line up with TRBD2. In germline, CDR1 is MNHEY, CDR2 SMNVEV (reference sequence). Germline trimming cut 11 bases from V and 0 bases from J; bases unmatched to any gene: 19. The CDR3 has 19 residues. CDR3 nucleotides: TGTGCCCGTAGAAGGGGGACTAGCTCATCTAACGCGAACACCGGGGAGCTGTTTTTT. Translated: CARRRGTSSSNANTGELFF.

This clonotype has at least ten counts. The chain recombines TRBV2 with TRBJ1-6; perhaps TRBD1 as D (5 bases). V lost 1 base and J lost 10, with 14 bases in between. The CDR3 is made up of 15 amino acids. Germline CDR1 reads SNHLY; CDR2 reads FYNNEI. The CDR3 region has the DNA TGTGCCAGCAGTGAAGGAGGGGCCCTGCGCTCACCCCTCCACTTT. It encodes CASSEGGALRSPLHF.

In this sample, this clonotype turned up many times. The chain uses TRBV28 and TRBJ1-1; 8 positions match TRBD1. V trimming: 5 bases; J trimming: 4 bases; junction bases outside the gene matches: 9. Germline CDR1 and CDR2: MDHEN and SYDVKM. This CDR3 comprises 15 residues. The CDR3 is CASSPRQGSFTEAFF. CDR3 sequence (DNA): TGTGCCAGCAGTCCTCGACAGGGGAGCTTCACTGAAGCTTTCTTT.

This clonotype was observed a handful of times. The gene calls are TRBV11-1 and TRBJ2-1; TRBD1 might be the D (6 bases). CDR1 SGHAT and CDR2 FQDESV come from the germline V gene (reference sequence). The CDR3 has 13 amino acids. Trimming took off 5 bases at V and 5 bases at J, with 10 bases between the two ends. CDR3 coding DNA: TGTGCCAGCAGCGGAGACAGGCACAATGAGCAGTTCTTC. Protein: CASSGDRHNEQFF.

This clonotype was picked up one time. The V gene is TRBV3-1, the J gene TRBJ2-3; D is unresolved. The CDR3 length is 15 residues. V shed 4 bases and J shed 1 base, with 12 bases lying between them. In germline, CDR1 is LGHDT, CDR2 YNNKEL (reference sequence). This CDR3 reads CASSPTAKGTDTQYF. Here the CDR3 DNA reads TGTGCCAGCAGCCCGACGGCTAAGGGCACAGATACGCAGTATTTT.

This clonotype has just a few counts. The chain combines TRBV12-5 with TRBJ2-3, with TRBD1 matching 10 bases. CDR3 size: 15 residues. Per germline, CDR1 LGHNT and CDR2 FRNRAP. The V and J ends lost 6 bases and 5 bases, in that order; junction bases with no gene match: 8. This CDR3 is CASGSGQGVGDTQYF. As DNA, the CDR3 is TGTGCTAGTGGCTCCGGACAGGGGGTTGGAGATACGCAGTATTTT.

The V and J genes are TRBV5-1 and TRBJ2-7; 7 nucleotides line up with TRBD2. Germline lookup yields CDR1 SGHRS and CDR2 YFSETQ. The CDR3 spans 14 residues. V was clipped by 1 base and J by 5 bases; unmatched bases: 6. CDR3 loop: CASSLSGTLNEQYF. CDR3 DNA: TGCGCCAGCAGCTTGAGCGGGACTCTCAACGAGCAGTACTTC.

This clonotype was found many times. The chain has TRBV7-9 and TRBJ1-1, with TRBD1 as a possible D gene (5 bases). The CDR3 is 12 amino acids. The germline CDR1 and CDR2 sequences are SEHNR and FQNEAQ (reference sequence). V was cut by 5 bases and J by 4 bases, with 8 bases left in between. The CDR3 reads CASSHDSTEAFF. DNA of the CDR3: TGTGCCAGCAGCCATGACAGCACTGAAGCTTTCTTT.

Here the CDR3 DNA reads TGTGCCAGTAGTATACTACAGGGGGCGCGTGGCAAAAACATTCAGTACTTC. Translating it yields CASSILQGARGKNIQYF. The chain carries TRBV19 and TRBJ2-4; 9 positions agree with TRBD1. Trimming cost V 2 bases and J 3 bases; bases outside gene matches: 8. The CDR3 spans 17 residues. Germline V lookup: CDR1 LNHDA, CDR2 SQIVND (reference sequence).

This clonotype was detected ten times or more. The rearrangement links TRBV29-1 to TRBJ2-4, with a tentative D call TRBD2 (6 bases). Germline lookup yields CDR1 SQVTM and CDR2 ANQGSEA. V was trimmed by 4 bases and J by 1 base, leaving 8 bases between them. CDR3 size: 13 residues. The CDR3 sequence is CSVGGGAKNIQYF. CDR3 nucleotide sequence: TGCAGCGTTGGTGGAGGGGCCAAAAACATTCAGTACTTC.

The chain couples TRBV6-5 to TRBJ2-2, with 8 bases fitting TRBD1. The CDR3 loop spans 16 amino acids. V shed 2 bases, J shed 4 bases, and the junction held 6 bases outside the gene matches. Germline-derived CDR1 and CDR2 are MNHEY and SVGAGI. CDR3 region: CASSYRTGRSTGELFF. For the CDR3, the DNA is TGTGCCAGCAGTTACCGGACAGGGCGGAGCACCGGGGAGCTGTTTTTT.

This clonotype has ten or more counts. This CDR3 is CASSHPDRRSYEQYF. CDR3 sequence (DNA): TGTGCCAGCAGCCACCCGGACCGACGCTCCTACGAGCAGTACTTC. The chain uses TRBV7-9 and TRBJ2-7, with no clear D. The CDR3 is made up of 15 amino acids. Germline CDR1 and CDR2: SEHNR and FQNEAQ (reference sequence). V lost 5 bases, J lost 0 bases, and 14 bases lay in between. The whole variable domain, remainder taken from reference TRBV7-9 and TRBJ2-7, is DTGVSQNPRHKITKRGQNVTFRCDPISEHNRLYWYRQTLGQGPEFLTYFQNEAQLEKSRLLSDRFSAERPKGSFSTLEIQRTEQGDSAMYLCASSHPDRRSYEQYFGPGTRLTVT.